The sequence of this T cell receptor beta chain was determined in a study of cytotoxic CD8 clonotypes in ibrutinib-treated CLL. Study observations and caveats: The clonality rise at ibrutinib response reflected private clonotype expansion. Ibrutinib response saw clonality rise, and progression saw it return toward baseline. Age-matched healthy donor levels were exceeded by baseline clonality, which tracked circulating CD8+ T-cell counts.

On this clone itself: The antigen remains undetermined.

CDR1 and CDR2 (germline): MGHDK, SYGVNS. The CDR3 extends over 16 amino acids. V dropped 8 bases and J dropped 3 bases, with 20 bases sitting between them. The intended depth for sequencing was 1 in 200,000 to 1 in 1 million T cells. Clones were sequenced by immunoSEQ multiplex PCR, and TCRdb holds only the in-frame ones, with some missing. The table shows more than 150,000 clones, with approximately 72% occurring only once. The TCR sequence derives from a human donor with chronic lymphocytic leukemia. The sample was PBMCs, taken after 24 months of ibrutinib treatment. The chain recombines TRBV25-1 with TRBJ2-1; D is unresolved. The CDR3: CASSPLRGPHYNEQFF. The CDR3 DNA sequence: TGTGCCAGCTCTCCCTTGAGAGGACCTCACTACAATGAGCAGTTCTTC.